A selection of T cell receptor beta chains follows, all from one sample in a study of T cell changes during pregnancy in multiple sclerosis. Method: immunoSEQ multiplex PCR; TCRdb's copy keeps in-frame clones and lacks some. The sample has some 30,000 clones; 90% to 95% are singletons. This material consisted of peripheral blood, taken in the first trimester of pregnancy. These receptors originate from a female donor in good health, enrolled as a control in a pregnancy study. Each CDR3 is given with its conserved first and last residue. Fields, in order: J gene, D gene, clone size, V gene, CDR3 DNA, CDR3 protein. The D gene is left open where the match is weak. Part of the rows lack a size; the others show once, few, many or a class for expanded clones.

TRBJ1-1 | . | . | TRBV6-6 | TGTGCCAGCAGTCCAGAAGACACTGAAGCTTTCTTT | CASSPEDTEAFF
TRBJ2-7 | TRBD2 | once | TRBV19 | TGTGCCAGTAGGAAGCGGGACTCCTACGAGCAGTACTTC | CASRKRDSYEQYF
TRBJ2-2 | . | . | TRBV21-1 | TGTGCCAGTCGCGGGACTCCAGTCGGCGGGGAGCTGTTTTTT | CASRGTPVGGELFF
TRBJ2-7 | TRBD1 | . | TRBV29-1 | TGCAGCGTCCCTGGACAGGGATCCTACGAGCAGTACTTC | CSVPGQGSYEQYF
TRBJ2-7 | TRBD2 | . | TRBV7-2 | TGTGCCAGCAGCTCCGGGACTAGCGGCGCCTTAGGGGAGCAGTACTTC | CASSSGTSGALGEQYF
TRBJ2-3 | . | . | TRBV25-1 | TGTGCCACGAGAGGGAGCACAGATACGCAGTATTTT | CATRGSTDTQYF
TRBJ2-5 | TRBD1 | . | TRBV19 | TGTGCCAGTAGTACCTGGGACAGTCAAGAGACCCAGTACTTC | CASSTWDSQETQYF
TRBJ1-1 | TRBD1 | few | TRBV2 | TGTGCCAGCAGTGAAGTAGGACAGGGGGCTGAAGCTTTCTTT | CASSEVGQGAEAFF
TRBJ1-3 | TRBD1 | once | TRBV19 | TGTGCCAGTAGTGTACAGGGGGCAACTGGAAACACCATATATTTT | CASSVQGATGNTIYF
TRBJ2-1 | TRBD2 | . | TRBV18 | TGTGCCAGCTCACCACGCCGATCTAGCGGGGGAGAGAATGAGCAGTTCTTC | CASSPRRSSGGENEQFF
TRBJ1-1 | TRBD1 | once | TRBV27 | TGTGCCAGCAGTTGGGGCAGGGGGCTACGTGATACTGAAGCTTTCTTT | CASSWGRGLRDTEAFF
TRBJ2-2 | TRBD2 | . | TRBV4-1 | TGCGCCAGCAGCCATATTGAGCGGGGGGGCCCGAACACCGGGGAGCTGTTTTTT | CASSHIERGGPNTGELFF
TRBJ2-2 | TRBD1 | . | TRBV29-1 | TGCAGCGCCGTTGGACAGGGGGTCACCGGGGAGCTGTTTTTT | CSAVGQGVTGELFF
TRBJ1-2 | . | few | TRBV14 | TGTGCCAGCAGCCGAGGACAGCTTAGGACCTATGGCTACACCTTC | CASSRGQLRTYGYTF
TRBJ2-7 | . | . | TRBV7-2 | TGTGCCAGCAGCTTGAGCTCCTACGAGCAGTACTTC | CASSLSSYEQYF
TRBJ2-7 | . | . | TRBV6-1 | TGTGCCAGCAGTGAAGCAGGGCTAGCGTCCTCCTACGAGCAGTACTTC | CASSEAGLASSYEQYF
TRBJ1-2 | TRBD1 | . | TRBV7-2 | TGTGCCAGCAGCTCGGGGCCAGGGGGAGGTTCTCGGGGCTACACCTTC | CASSSGPGGGSRGYTF
TRBJ2-1 | TRBD2 | . | TRBV2 | TGTGCCAGCCTTCGACTGGGACTAGCGGGAGACGAGCAGTTCTTC | CASLRLGLAGDEQFF
TRBJ1-1 | . | . | TRBV14 | TGTGCCAGCAGAGCTTACGACAGCATGAACACTGAAGCTTTCTTT | CASRAYDSMNTEAFF
TRBJ1-1 | . | . | TRBV7-2 | TGTGCCAGCAGCTTCCACAGTCCCCGGGGGACTGAAGCTTTCTTT | CASSFHSPRGTEAFF
TRBJ2-2 | TRBD2 | . | TRBV7-9 | TGTGCCAGCAGCTCGGGGGGGACCGGGGAGCTGTTTTTT | CASSSGGTGELFF
TRBJ2-5 | . | . | TRBV4-1 | TGCGCCAGCAGCCAAGATCTAGCTTCACAAGAGACCCAGTACTTC | CASSQDLASQETQYF
TRBJ2-7 | TRBD1 | . | TRBV6-5 | TGTGCCAGCAGGGACAGGGGGCCTTTCAACGAGCAGTACTTC | CASRDRGPFNEQYF
TRBJ1-2 | . | . | TRBV5-1 | TGCGCCAGCAGCTTAGACAGGAACTATGGCTACACCTTC | CASSLDRNYGYTF
TRBJ1-2 | . | . | TRBV19 | TGTGCCAGTAGTGCCCCCCCCGCGAACTATGGCTACACCTTC | CASSAPPANYGYTF
TRBJ2-2 | TRBD1 | . | TRBV10-1 | TGCGCCAGCAGTTGGACAGGGGCCGGGGAGCTGTTTTTT | CASSWTGAGELFF
TRBJ2-3 | . | . | TRBV10-3 | TGTGCCACCCTTAGCGGACCTAGCACAGATACGCAGTATTTT | CATLSGPSTDTQYF
TRBJ1-1 | TRBD1 | . | TRBV5-6 | TGTGCCAGCAGCTTGCCAGGGGGCAACACTGAAGCTTTCTTT | CASSLPGGNTEAFF
TRBJ2-1 | . | . | TRBV11-3 | TGTGCCAGCAGCTTAAAACTAGCTGAGGACAATGAGCAGTTCTTC | CASSLKLAEDNEQFF